This TCR beta chain was observed in a study of control samples from healthy donors and cancer patients (dated by TCRdb to 2020 to 2022). As for this clone: It has no known antigen specificity. Base qualities were left out, and no much larger clone turns up one base away.

Per the germline V gene, SGHTA is the CDR1 and FQGNSA is the CDR2. The CDR3 numbers 19 residues from cysteine through phenylalanine. The CDR3 DNA has 57 bases and is translated from base 1. V trim: 3 bases; J trim: 1 base; unmatched bases: 16. Library creation used the immunoSEQ multiplex PCR assay. Here the immuneACCESS table is served through TCRdb, limited to in-frame sequences with V and J called. Missing clones are a known gap in these copies; in checked studies unresolved V genes cover under half, and the rest lacks a known reason. A total of more than 95,000 clones appear in this sample, roughly 86% of them only once. The ten largest clones represent 2.9% of the sample.

The sample taken for sequencing was blood. Recombination joined TRBV7-2 with TRBJ1-1; TRBD1 agrees with 8 junctional bases. The source of this sequence is a man aged 55 to 69 in good health. At the DNA level, the sequence is TGTGCCAGCAGCTTCAGCACCCGGACAGGGCCCTGGGAGAACACTGAAGCTTTCTTT. Its protein reads: CASSFSTRTGPWENTEAFF.